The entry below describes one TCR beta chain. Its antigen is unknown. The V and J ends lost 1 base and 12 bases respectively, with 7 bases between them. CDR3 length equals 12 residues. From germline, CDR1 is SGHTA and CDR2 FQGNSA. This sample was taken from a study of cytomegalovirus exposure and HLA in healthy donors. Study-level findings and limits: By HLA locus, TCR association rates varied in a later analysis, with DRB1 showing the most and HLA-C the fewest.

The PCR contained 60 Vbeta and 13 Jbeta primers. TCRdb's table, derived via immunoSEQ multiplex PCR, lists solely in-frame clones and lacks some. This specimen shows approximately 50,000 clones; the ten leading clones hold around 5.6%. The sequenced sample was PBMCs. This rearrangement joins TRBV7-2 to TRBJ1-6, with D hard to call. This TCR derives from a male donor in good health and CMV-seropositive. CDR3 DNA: TGTGCCAGCAGCTTAGAGACGGGACCCCTCCACTTT. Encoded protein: CASSLETGPLHF.